The rows below give T cell receptor beta chains drawn from one sample of a study of cytomegalovirus exposure and HLA in healthy donors. Libraries were prepared by immunoSEQ multiplex PCR; TCRdb keeps only in-frame clonotypes and omits some of them. Of under 200,000 clones listed, 80% to 90% are singletons. What was sequenced was PBMCs. Receptor source: a woman aged 45-65 years in good health and CMV-seronegative. Each CDR3 is given with its conserved first and last residue. The D gene is left open where the match is weak. Only some rows state a clone size, as once, few, many or a class for expanded clones.

TRBD2,TRBJ2-3,TRBV2,once,TGTGCCGGGGGGGGGAGGACAGATACGCAGTATTTT,CAGGGRTDTQYF
NA,TRBJ2-5,TRBV5-1,NA,TGCGCCAGCAGACTGGTTCAAGAGACCCAGTACTTC,CASRLVQETQYF
NA,TRBJ2-2,TRBV6-1,NA,TGTGCCAGCAGTGAAGCTGGGACAGGGGAGCTGTTTTTT,CASSEAGTGELFF
NA,TRBJ2-1,TRBV10-1,NA,TGCGCCAGCAGGCTGGAGATGGAGCCAGGGCCGTGGAATGAGCAGTTCTTC,CASRLEMEPGPWNEQFF
NA,TRBJ1-1,TRBV29-1,NA,TGCAGCGTTGTTCGGGGGGCATCCCTGCACACTGAAGCCTTCTTT,CSVVRGASLHTEAFF
NA,TRBJ2-2,TRBV10-3,NA,TGTGCCATCAGTGAGTCTAGTATGGCAGGCACCGGGGAGCTGTTTTTT,CAISESSMAGTGELFF
NA,TRBJ2-7,TRBV10-3,NA,TGTGCCATCAAATCGGACAGTTACTACGAGCAGTACTTC,CAIKSDSYYEQYF
TRBD1,TRBJ1-2,TRBV27,NA,TGTGCCAGCAGTTCTCCGGGACAGGGTATAAATGGCTACACCTTC,CASSSPGQGINGYTF
NA,TRBJ2-7,TRBV4-2,few,TGTGCCAGCAGCCGCTGGGGAAATCGGGACTACGAGCAGTACTTC,CASSRWGNRDYEQYF
NA,TRBJ2-7,TRBV2,NA,TGTGCCACCAAGTGGGGGGTTTTGCAGGGAAAATACGAGCAGTACTTC,CATKWGVLQGKYEQYF
TRBD2,TRBJ2-3,TRBV7-9,NA,TGTGCCAGCAGCCAAAGCGGGGGCCAGGTTGATACGCAGTATTTT,CASSQSGGQVDTQYF
NA,TRBJ2-1,TRBV18,NA,TGTGCCAGCTCACCACAGAGAGCGGGAAGGGGGAATGAGCAGTTCTTC,CASSPQRAGRGNEQFF
NA,TRBJ2-1,TRBV5-1,NA,TGCGCCAGCAGCTTGGAATCGGGGTACTACAATGAGCAGTTCTTC,CASSLESGYYNEQFF
TRBD1,TRBJ2-1,TRBV6-1,NA,TGTGCCAGCAGTGAAGAGAGGACAGGGGTCAGTGAGCAGTTCTTC,CASSEERTGVSEQFF
NA,TRBJ1-2,TRBV27,NA,TGTGCCAGCAGTTCCCTCGAGGGCAGTCGCGGCTACACCTTC,CASSSLEGSRGYTF
TRBD1,TRBJ2-3,TRBV9,once,TGTGCCAGCAGCGTAAGAGGGGGACAGGTAAAAGATACGCAGTATTTT,CASSVRGGQVKDTQYF
TRBD2,TRBJ2-1,TRBV7-2,NA,TGTGCCAGCAGCCCGCGACTAGCGGAACGCAATGAGCAGTTCTTC,CASSPRLAERNEQFF
NA,TRBJ1-2,TRBV28,few,TGTGCCAGCAGTTCAACCGGGGGGTTCTATGGCTACACCTTC,CASSSTGGFYGYTF
NA,TRBJ2-5,TRBV19,NA,TGTGCCAGTAGTTACGGGGAAGAGACCCAGTACTTC,CASSYGEETQYF
NA,TRBJ2-2,TRBV7-9,NA,TGTGCCAGCAGCTCCCTCTTGTCGGTGGTAACCGGGGAGCTGTTTTTT,CASSSLLSVVTGELFF
NA,TRBJ1-5,TRBV5-6,few,TGTGCCAGCAGCAGGGAGGGCTCGGGGGGCAATCAGCCCCAGCATTTT,CASSREGSGGNQPQHF
NA,TRBJ2-3,TRBV10-1,NA,TGCGCCAGCAGTGAGAGTGCAGCAGGACAACGCACAGATACGCAGTATTTT,CASSESAAGQRTDTQYF
TRBD1,TRBJ2-3,TRBV5-6,NA,TGTGCCAGCAGCAACGGGACAGAGAGCCCTCAAGATACGCAGTATTTT,CASSNGTESPQDTQYF
NA,TRBJ2-1,TRBV10-2,NA,TGCGCCAGCAGTGAGGCGCGGGCCAATGAGCAGTTCTTC,CASSEARANEQFF
NA,TRBJ2-7,TRBV15,NA,TGTGCCACCAGCAGGGGCGAGGGGCAGGGAGGCTACGAGCAGTACTTC,CATSRGEGQGGYEQYF
NA,TRBJ1-1,TRBV5-1,NA,TGCGCCAGCAGCCCGAGGGGGACCGGGAACACTGAAGCTTTCTTT,CASSPRGTGNTEAFF
NA,TRBJ2-7,TRBV10-2,NA,TGCGCCAGCAGTGAGGCTGGAGACTACGAGCAGTACTTC,CASSEAGDYEQYF
NA,TRBJ1-1,TRBV9,NA,TGTGCCAGCAGCGTTGGGGCATCCTACACTGAAGCTTTCTTT,CASSVGASYTEAFF
TRBD2,TRBJ2-1,TRBV28,NA,TGTGCCAGCACCCCAGCGGGAGGGAACAATGAGCAGTTCTTC,CASTPAGGNNEQFF
TRBD2,TRBJ2-1,TRBV4-3,NA,TGCGCCAGCAGCCAAGATCTGAGCGGGGGGGCGGGTGAGCAGTTCTTC,CASSQDLSGGAGEQFF
NA,TRBJ2-1,TRBV6-1,NA,TGTGCCAGCAGGGGGTGGGGCCGCTCCTACAATGAGCAGTTCTTC,CASRGWGRSYNEQFF
TRBD2,TRBJ2-6,TRBV14,NA,TGTGCCAGCAGCCAAGACCGTTTGGGAGGGGCGGGTACTGGGGCCAACGTCCTGACTTTC,CASSQDRLGGAGTGANVLTF